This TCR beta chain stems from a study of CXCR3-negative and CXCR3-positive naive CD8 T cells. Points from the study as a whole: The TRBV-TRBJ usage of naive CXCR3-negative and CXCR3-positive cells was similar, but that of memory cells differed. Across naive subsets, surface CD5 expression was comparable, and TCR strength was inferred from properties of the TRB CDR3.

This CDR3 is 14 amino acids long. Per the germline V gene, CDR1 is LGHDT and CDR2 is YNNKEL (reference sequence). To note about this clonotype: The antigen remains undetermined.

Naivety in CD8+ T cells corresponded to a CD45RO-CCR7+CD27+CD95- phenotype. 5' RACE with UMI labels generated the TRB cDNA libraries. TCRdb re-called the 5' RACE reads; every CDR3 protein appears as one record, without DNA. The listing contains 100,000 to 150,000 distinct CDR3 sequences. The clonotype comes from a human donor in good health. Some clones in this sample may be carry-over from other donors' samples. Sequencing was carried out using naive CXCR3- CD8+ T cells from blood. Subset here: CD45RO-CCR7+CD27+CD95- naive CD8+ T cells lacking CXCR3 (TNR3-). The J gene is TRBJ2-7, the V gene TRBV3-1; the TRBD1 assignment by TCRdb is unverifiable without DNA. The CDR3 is CASDRGVEGSEQCF.